The next 24 T cell receptor beta chains were all read from a single sample in a study of blood T cell repertoires in COVID-19. Only in-frame clones appear in the TCRdb table, and some are missing; sequencing was by immunoSEQ multiplex PCR. Found here are about 210,000 clones, around nine tenths of them singletons; the top ten hold 5.5% to 7.5%. The sample consisted of peripheral blood. Every receptor here comes from a man aged 60-69 years who had recovered from COVID-19.

The V and J genes are TRBV2 and TRBJ2-7, with TRBD2 identical over 8 bases. The CDR3 runs 13 residues. V was clipped by 10 bases and J by 6 bases; unmatched bases: 11. The germline V gene has CDR1 SNHLY and CDR2 FYNNEI. CDR3 DNA sequence: TGTGCCACATCGGAGCGGGAGATAGGCGAGCAGTACTTC. Translated: CATSEREIGEQYF.

The genes are TRBV19 and TRBJ2-5; D is ambiguous. The CDR3 loop spans 11 amino acids. The V gene lost 7 bases and the J gene lost 7 bases, with 10 bases spanning the gap. Germline V CDR1 and CDR2: LNHDA, SQIVND (reference sequence). CDR3 protein: CASKVGGTQYF. The CDR3 nucleotides read TGTGCCAGTAAGGTCGGCGGGACCCAGTACTTC.

The CDR3 protein is CASSYTFDTDTQYF. In DNA, the CDR3 is TGTGCCAGCAGTTACACATTTGACACAGATACGCAGTATTTT. This chain connects TRBV6-5 to TRBJ2-3; D is uncertain. V lost 2 bases and J lost 2, with 8 bases in between. Germline CDR1 MNHEY, CDR2 SVGAGI. This CDR3 region has 14 residues.

This clone was counted once. This chain uses TRBV6-4 with TRBJ2-3; D is ambiguous. The germline gives CDR1 MRHNA, CDR2 SNTAGT. The CDR3 consists of 14 residues. V was pared by 0 bases and J by 6 bases, with 10 bases between. CDR3 loop: CASSDSMAVDTQYF. The CDR3 nucleotides read TGTGCCAGCAGTGACTCGATGGCGGTGGATACGCAGTATTTT.

The chain couples TRBV15 to TRBJ2-7, with D maybe TRBD1 (6 bases). CDR1 is LNHNV, CDR2 YYDKDF, per germline (reference sequence). Trimming shortened V by 9 bases and J by 3 bases, and 21 bases separated the two germline ends. The CDR3 sequence is 15 residues long. CDR3 nucleotide sequence: TGTGCCACATCACAGGGTTGGCCCCTGGGCTACGAGCAGTACTTC. Amino acid sequence: CATSQGWPLGYEQYF.

This sequence joins TRBV19 and TRBJ1-5; D remains unclear. Trimming removed 2 bases from V and 0 bases from J, with 11 bases in between. Germline-derived CDR1 and CDR2 are LNHDA and SQIVND (reference sequence). This CDR3 has 16 amino acids. CDR3 DNA: TGTGCCAGTAGTATACTTCCCAGCGATAGCAATCAGCCCCAGCATTTT. It is translated as CASSILPSDSNQPQHF.

This rearrangement joins TRBV2 to TRBJ1-4; D unresolved. This CDR3 has 12 residues. Deletions cut 3 bases from V and 7 bases from J, with 6 bases between. Germline CDR1 and CDR2: SNHLY and FYNNEI. The CDR3 sequence is CASSEEAEKLFF. CDR3 DNA: TGTGCCAGCAGTGAGGAGGCTGAAAAACTGTTTTTT. The full variable domain, in which reference TRBV2 and TRBJ1-4 provide the parts outside the CDR3, is EPEVTQTPSHQVTQMGQEVILRCVPISNHLYFYWYRQILGQKVEFLVSFYNNEISEKSEIFDDQFSVERPDGSNFTLKIRSTKLEDSAMYFCASSEEAEKLFFGSGTQLSVL.

The genes are TRBV2 and TRBJ1-5; 7 positions match TRBD1. The length of the CDR3 is 17 residues. V dropped 6 bases and J dropped 0; count of bases not matched to a gene: 11. CDR1 is SNHLY, CDR2 FYNNEI, per germline. The chain's CDR3 is CASRAPGTADSNQPQHF. The CDR3 DNA is TGTGCCAGCAGGGCACCCGGGACAGCTGATAGCAATCAGCCCCAGCATTTT.

V is TRBV6-1 and J is TRBJ2-1, with 7 bases aligning to TRBD1. V lost 4 bases and J lost 6; bases outside the gene matches: 12. Germline-derived CDR1 and CDR2 are MNHNS and SASEGT. The CDR3 is made up of 16 amino acids. The CDR3 spells CASSAKGLRQGNEQFF. CDR3 bases: TGTGCCAGCAGTGCCAAGGGATTAAGACAGGGCAATGAGCAGTTCTTC.

About this clone itself: Within the sample, other DNA sequences also encode this same CDR3. The chain joins TRBV5-1 to TRBJ2-7; 7 positions match TRBD1. Germline CDR1 SGHRS, CDR2 YFSETQ. The CDR3 spans 13 residues. Trimming cost V 2 bases and J 2 bases; bases outside gene matches: 1. CDR3 in DNA: TGCGCCAGCAGCTTCGGGACAGCCTACGAGCAGTACTTC. Residues: CASSFGTAYEQYF.

This clone has more than one count but fewer than ten. This chain connects TRBV3-1 (or the pseudogene TRBV3-2) to TRBJ1-1, with D hard to call. V lost 1 base to trimming and J lost 11 bases, with 11 bases between them. This CDR3 has 12 residues. Germline V gives CDR1 LGHDT, CDR2 YNNKEL (reference sequence). Here the CDR3 DNA reads TGTGCCAGCAGCCAAGGGGAGACGTGGGCTTTCTTT. Translating it yields CASSQGETWAFF.

The chain combines TRBV10-3 with TRBJ1-1, with D unresolved. The CDR3 has 15 amino acids. The V gene lost 2 bases and the J gene lost 2 bases, with 12 bases spanning the gap. CDR1 and CDR2 from the germline V gene are ENHRY and SYGVKD. CDR3 in amino acids: CAISEDGRGNTEAFF. The CDR3, as DNA: TGTGCCATCAGTGAGGATGGCCGGGGAAACACTGAAGCTTTCTTT.

The chain couples TRBV29-1 to TRBJ2-5; weak D call: TRBD1 (7 bases). V was trimmed by 6 bases and J by 5 bases, leaving 13 bases between them. This CDR3 region has 12 residues. CDR1 SQVTM and CDR2 ANQGSEA come from the germline V gene. In nucleotides, the CDR3 is TGCAGCGTGCCCCAGGGGGGTGAGACCCAGTACTTC. It codes for CSVPQGGETQYF.

This sequence joins TRBV7-9 and TRBJ2-1; D may be TRBD1 (6 bases). This CDR3 spans 16 amino acids. Trimming took off 3 bases at V and 12 bases at J, with 24 bases between the two ends. Germline V lookup: CDR1 SEHNR, CDR2 FQNEAQ (reference sequence). CDR3 loop: CASSFGPGATTSAQFF. DNA of the CDR3: TGTGCCAGCAGCTTCGGTCCAGGGGCAACCACATCAGCGCAGTTCTTC.

This chain uses TRBV28 with TRBJ2-1; 10 bases line up with TRBD2. The CDR3 is 16 amino acids. Germline CDR1 MDHEN, CDR2 SYDVKM. J gave up 2 bases and V 6 bases, and 7 bases lay outside the gene matches. The CDR3 DNA reads TGTGCCAGCAGCTCCACTAGCGGGGATACCTACAATGAGCAGTTCTTC. Protein product: CASSSTSGDTYNEQFF.

This chain joins TRBV9 and TRBJ1-2, with TRBD1 matching over 8 bases. The germline CDR1 and CDR2 sequences are SGDLS and YYNGEE. Trimming at V came to 6 bases and at J to 11 bases, leaving 9 bases not matched to a gene. The CDR3 extends over 12 amino acids. As DNA, the CDR3 is TGTGCCAGCACCTTGGACAGGGACATATACACCTTC. It yields the protein CASTLDRDIYTF.

The V gene is TRBV4-2, the J gene TRBJ2-2; TRBD2 might be the D (6 bases). The CDR3 spans 18 residues. V lost 0 bases and J lost 4, with 18 bases in between. Per the germline V gene, CDR1 is LGHNA and CDR2 is YNFKEQ. CDR3 nucleotide sequence: TGTGCCAGCAGCCAAGATGGCGGGGAGGTCTTGAGCACCGGGGAGCTGTTTTTT. It yields the protein CASSQDGGEVLSTGELFF.

This chain connects TRBV6-2 or TRBV6-3 to TRBJ1-6, with D uncertain. V shed 2 bases and J shed 9 bases, with 8 bases lying between them. Germline lookup yields CDR1 MNHEY and CDR2 SVGEGT. The CDR3 runs 13 residues. CDR3 in amino acids: CASSYEFGSPLHF. CDR3 DNA sequence: TGTGCCAGCAGTTACGAATTCGGTTCACCCCTCCACTTT.

J is TRBJ2-3 and V is TRBV27; possibly TRBD2 for D (6 bases). The CDR3 contains 17 residues. The germline V and J ends were trimmed by 6 bases and 4 bases, with 23 bases remaining between them. CDR1 and CDR2 (germline): MNHEY, SMNVEV (reference sequence). In nucleotides, the CDR3 is TGTGCCAGCAGCAGGCTAGCGCAGACACAAGCGGCAGATACGCAGTATTTT. Protein sequence: CASSRLAQTQAADTQYF.

The V and J genes are TRBV14 and TRBJ2-1; D is unclear. The germline V gene encodes CDR1 SGHDN and CDR2 FVKESK. Trimming stripped 1 base from V and 12 bases from J, with 10 bases between. This CDR3 comprises 12 residues. The CDR3 coding sequence is TGTGCCAGCAGCCAAGTAGCCCAACTGCAGTTCTTC. Protein product: CASSQVAQLQFF. The full variable domain, completed using reference TRBV14 and TRBJ2-1, is EAGVTQFPSHSVIEKGQTVTLRCDPISGHDNLYWYRRVMGKEIKFLLHFVKESKQDESGMPNNRFLAERTGGTYSTLKVQPAELEDSGVYFCASSQVAQLQFFGPGTRLTVL.

For the CDR3, the DNA is TGTGCCAGCAGCCAAGTAGCCTCCGGACTAGCGGGTTACAATGAGCAGTTCTTC. Its protein product is CASSQVASGLAGYNEQFF. This rearrangement joins TRBV3-1 (or the pseudogene TRBV3-2) to TRBJ2-1, with 11 bases matching TRBD2. Trimming took 1 base from V and 4 from J; bases not matched to a gene: 9. CDR1 is LGHDT and CDR2 is YNNKEL in the germline V gene (reference sequence). The CDR3 contains 18 residues.

The chain uses TRBV4-1 and TRBJ1-6; D not certain. The germline CDR1 and CDR2 sequences are MGHRA and YSYEKL. The CDR3 totals 15 residues. The V end was cut by 0 bases, the J end by 7 bases, with 10 bases between. CDR3 in DNA: TGCGCCAGCAGCCAAGATATACTGCGGAATTCACCCCTCCACTTT. It yields the protein CASSQDILRNSPLHF.

As DNA, the CDR3 is TGTGCCAGCAGCCTTCTTGACAGGGATGCGATGTTCTTC. Its protein product is CASSLLDRDAMFF. The genes are TRBV7-2 and TRBJ2-1; TRBD1 agrees at 7 bases. V lost 5 bases, J lost 15 bases, and 13 bases stayed unmatched. Germline V gene data show CDR1 as SGHTA and CDR2 as FQGNSA. CDR3 length: 13 amino acids.

This rearrangement joins TRBV19 to TRBJ1-1, with D possibly TRBD1 on 6 matching bases. Germline V gene sequence: CDR1 LNHDA, CDR2 SQIVND (reference sequence). The length of the CDR3 is 13 residues. V lost 8 bases and J 1 base, leaving 11 bases between the germline ends. The CDR3 spells CASFNRENTEAFF. In DNA form, the CDR3 reads TGTGCCAGTTTTAACAGGGAGAACACTGAAGCTTTCTTT.